This T cell receptor (beta chain) was observed in a study of blood T cell repertoires in COVID-19. Study-level information: From the United States, Italy and Spain came samples of acute and convalescent COVID-19. T cells, B-cell-depleted T cells, or PBMCs supplied cDNA or gDNA.

Self-reported history from a screening survey and questionnaire set each donor's cohort. Trimming shortened V by 0 bases and J by 5 bases, and 13 bases separated the two germline ends. The CDR3 has 16 residues. The germline V gene has CDR1 LGHNA and CDR2 YSLEER. Authors' analysis steps: Amplified reference gene primers provided the basis for estimating nucleated cell counts. Data came from immunoSEQ multiplex PCR; TCRdb stores just in-frame clones and leaves some out. V and J calls and clone size come straight from that table; D and trimming were deduced from the DNA. Here the sample spans some 150,000 clones, roughly 85% being singletons. This clone was detected once.

The clonotype originates from a woman aged 45-65 years who had recovered from COVID-19. V is TRBV4-3 and J is TRBJ2-2, with a weak D call TRBD1 (5 bases). The sequenced sample consisted of PBMCs or T cells enriched from blood (not recorded which). The DNA of the CDR3 is TGCGCCAGCAGCCAAGATAAGGCAGGGTGGACCGGGGAGCTGTTTTTT. It is translated as CASSQDKAGWTGELFF.